The 10 T cell receptor beta chains below were found in one sample sequenced in a study of cytomegalovirus exposure and HLA in healthy donors. Primers included in the PCR were 60 Vbeta and 13 Jbeta primers. Only in-frame clones appear in the TCRdb table, and some are missing; sequencing was by immunoSEQ multiplex PCR. The sample lists some 150,000 clones, approximately 60% occurring once. The sample comprised PBMCs. These receptors were obtained from a woman aged 55 to 70 in good health and CMV-seropositive.

The chain links TRBV6-5 to TRBJ2-3, with TRBD2 as a possible D gene (7 bases). Trimming shortened V by 6 bases and J by 5 bases, and 18 bases separated the two germline ends. There are 15 residues in the CDR3. Germline values: CDR1 MNHEY, CDR2 SVGAGI. The CDR3: CASSQLGGGIDTQYF. The CDR3 region has the DNA TGTGCCAGCAGCCAATTAGGGGGAGGGATAGATACGCAGTATTTT.

This sequence joins TRBV9 and TRBJ1-1, with 7 bases identical to TRBD1. The ends lost 4 bases at V and 1 base at J; junction bases unmatched: 7. CDR1 and CDR2 (germline): SGDLS, YYNGEE. The CDR3 is made up of 15 amino acids. CDR3 residues: CASSPGTVQNTEAFF. The CDR3, as DNA: TGTGCCAGCAGCCCAGGGACAGTCCAGAACACTGAAGCTTTCTTT.

This chain links TRBV28 with TRBJ1-2; TRBD1 is a possible D gene (5 bases). With 5 bases removed from V and 2 bases from J, the gap between germline ends came to 12 bases. Germline CDR1 reads MDHEN; CDR2 reads SYDVKM. The CDR3 runs 14 residues. DNA for the CDR3: TGTGCCAGCAGTACCCAGACAGACAACTATGGCTACACCTTC. Its translation: CASSTQTDNYGYTF.

The genes are TRBV7-9 and TRBJ2-1; 9 bases agree with TRBD1. Germline trimming cut 5 bases from V and 4 bases from J; bases unmatched to any gene: 6. Germline CDR1 reads SEHNR; CDR2 reads FQNEAQ (reference sequence). The CDR3 has 15 amino acids. CDR3 sequence: CASSPGQGRYNEQFF. The CDR3 DNA sequence: TGTGCCAGCAGCCCCGGACAGGGGAGGTACAATGAGCAGTTCTTC. Variable domain in full (rest from reference TRBV7-9 and TRBJ2-1): DTGVSQNPRHKITKRGQNVTFRCDPISEHNRLYWYRQTLGQGPEFLTYFQNEAQLEKSRLLSDRFSAERPKGSFSTLEIQRTEQGDSAMYLCASSPGQGRYNEQFFGPGTRLTVL.

The chain joins TRBV15 to TRBJ1-1, with D tentatively TRBD1 (5 bases). This CDR3 comprises 15 residues. The germline V gene has CDR1 LNHNV and CDR2 YYDKDF (reference sequence). Trimming removed 1 base from V and 6 bases from J, with 15 bases in between. The CDR3 loop is CATSRVGALAAEAFF. The DNA for the CDR3 is TGTGCCACCAGCAGAGTTGGGGCGTTGGCGGCTGAAGCTTTCTTT. Filled out from reference TRBV15 and TRBJ1-1, the complete variable domain reads DAMVIQNPRYQVTQFGKPVTLSCSQTLNHNVMYWYQQKSSQAPKLLFHYYDKDFNNEADTPDNFQSRRPNTSFCFLDIRSPGLGDTAMYLCATSRVGALAAEAFFGQGTRLTVV.

The CDR3 is CAWSLTEIGQPQHF. CDR3 bases: TGTGCCTGGAGTCTAACAGAGATTGGGCAGCCCCAGCATTTT. The J gene is TRBJ1-5, the V gene TRBV30; D unresolved. Germline assignment: CDR1 GTSNPN and CDR2 SVGIG (reference sequence). The CDR3 is 14 amino acids. V lost 2 bases to trimming and J lost 7 bases, with 15 bases between them.

This clone was counted a few times. The chain carries TRBV7-9 and TRBJ2-1; D possibly corresponds to TRBD1 (6 bases). This CDR3 has 14 residues. V was shortened by 5 bases and J by 3 bases, with 11 bases between the two germline ends. The germline CDR1 and CDR2 sequences are SEHNR and FQNEAQ (reference sequence). The CDR3 coding sequence is TGTGCCAGCAGCAGGAGGACAGTCTACAATGAGCAGTTCTTC. Its protein product is CASSRRTVYNEQFF. Filled out from reference TRBV7-9 and TRBJ2-1, the complete variable domain reads DTGVSQNPRHKITKRGQNVTFRCDPISEHNRLYWYRQTLGQGPEFLTYFQNEAQLEKSRLLSDRFSAERPKGSFSTLEIQRTEQGDSAMYLCASSRRTVYNEQFFGPGTRLTVL.

The V call is TRBV18, the J call TRBJ1-6; TRBD1 agrees at 8 bases. Germline values: CDR1 KGHSH, CDR2 LQKENI. The V and J ends lost 3 bases and 8 bases, in that order; junction bases with no gene match: 3. The CDR3 is made up of 14 amino acids. CDR3 region: CASSPTGVDSPLHF. The CDR3 bases are TGTGCCAGCTCACCGACAGGGGTGGATTCACCCCTCCACTTT.

The V call is TRBV28, the J call TRBJ2-7; 7 bases are a match to TRBD1. There are 14 residues in the CDR3. Per the germline V gene, CDR1 is MDHEN and CDR2 is SYDVKM. J was trimmed by 1 base and V by 8 bases; bases with no gene match: 8. CDR3 sequence (DNA): TGTGCCAGCGCTCACAGGGGAAGGTCCTACGAGCAGTACTTC. Its protein product is CASAHRGRSYEQYF. The entire variable domain, with the rest obtained from reference TRBV28 and TRBJ2-7, is as follows: DVKVTQSSRYLVKRTGEKVFLECVQDMDHENMFWYRQDPGLGLRLIYFSYDVKMKEKGDIPEGYSVSREKKERFSLILESASTNQTSMYLCASAHRGRSYEQYFGPGTRLTVT.

This chain links TRBV28 with TRBJ1-4; possible D gene TRBD1, 5 bases. The CDR3 covers 16 residues. Germline V lookup: CDR1 MDHEN, CDR2 SYDVKM. V was cut by 3 bases and J by 0 bases, with 11 bases left in between. As DNA, the CDR3 is TGTGCCAGCAGTTTGTTACAGGCGGCAACTAATGAAAAACTGTTTTTT. Protein product: CASSLLQAATNEKLFF.